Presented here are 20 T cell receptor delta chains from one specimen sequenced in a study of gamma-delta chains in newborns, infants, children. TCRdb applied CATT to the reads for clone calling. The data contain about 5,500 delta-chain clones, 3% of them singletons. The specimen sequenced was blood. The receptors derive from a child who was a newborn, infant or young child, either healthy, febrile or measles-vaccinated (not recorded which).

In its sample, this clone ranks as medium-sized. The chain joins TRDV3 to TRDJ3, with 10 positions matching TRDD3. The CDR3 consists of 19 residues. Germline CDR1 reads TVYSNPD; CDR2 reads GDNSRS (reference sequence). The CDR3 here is CAIGRFTTGGSRDTRQMFF. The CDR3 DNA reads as TGTGCTATTGGGCGATTTACAACTGGGGGATCACGGGACACCCGACAGATGTTTTTC. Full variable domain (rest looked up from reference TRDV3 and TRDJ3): CDKVTQSSPDQTVASGSEVVLLCTYDTVYSNPDLFWYRIRPDYSFQFVFYGDNSRSEGADFTQGRFSVKHILTQKAFHLVISPVRTEDSATYYCAIGRFTTGGSRDTRQMFFGTGIKLFVEP.

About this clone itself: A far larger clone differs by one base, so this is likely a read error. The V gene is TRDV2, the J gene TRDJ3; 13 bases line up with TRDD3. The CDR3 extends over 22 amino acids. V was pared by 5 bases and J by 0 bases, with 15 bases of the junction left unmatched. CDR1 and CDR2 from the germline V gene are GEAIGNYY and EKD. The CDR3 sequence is CACGTRTGGYAIDSWDTRQMFF. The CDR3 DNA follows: TGTGCCTGTGGCACTCGTACTGGGGGATACGCGATTGACTCCTGGGACACCCGACAGATGTTTTTC.

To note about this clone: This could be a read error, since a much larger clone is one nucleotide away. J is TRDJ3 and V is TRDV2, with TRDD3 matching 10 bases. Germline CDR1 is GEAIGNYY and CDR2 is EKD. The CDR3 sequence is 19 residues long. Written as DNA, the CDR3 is TGTGCCTGTGTCCCTCTCTGGGGGATAGGTCGCTGGGACACCCGACAGACGTTTTTC. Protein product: CACVPLWGIGRWDTRQTFF.

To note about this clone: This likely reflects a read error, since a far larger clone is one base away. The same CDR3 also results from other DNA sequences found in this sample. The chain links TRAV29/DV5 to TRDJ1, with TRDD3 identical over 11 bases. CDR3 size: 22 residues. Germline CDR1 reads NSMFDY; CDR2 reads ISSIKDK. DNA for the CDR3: TGTGCCGCAAGCGCGCGTCCCTACTCGTACGTACTGGGGGATAAAGTTACCGATAAACTCATCTTT. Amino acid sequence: CAASARPYSYVLGDKVTDKLIF.

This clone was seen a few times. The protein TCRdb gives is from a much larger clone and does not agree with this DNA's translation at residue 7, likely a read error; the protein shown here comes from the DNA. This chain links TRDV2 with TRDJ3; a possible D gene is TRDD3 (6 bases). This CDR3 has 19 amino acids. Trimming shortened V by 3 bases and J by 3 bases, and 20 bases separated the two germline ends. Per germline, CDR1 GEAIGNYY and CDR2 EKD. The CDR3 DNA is TGTGCCTGTGACCCCCTCCCTGGGGATGTGTACTGGGACACCCGACAGATGTTTTTC. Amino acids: CACDPLPGDVYWDTRQMFF.

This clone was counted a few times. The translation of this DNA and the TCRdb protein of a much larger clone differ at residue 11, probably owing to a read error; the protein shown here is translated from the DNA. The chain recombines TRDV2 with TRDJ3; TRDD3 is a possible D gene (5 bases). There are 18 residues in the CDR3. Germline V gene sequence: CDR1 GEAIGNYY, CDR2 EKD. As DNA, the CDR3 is TGTGCCTGTGACACCGCCTGGATAAGCTCCCGGGACACCCGACAGATGTTTTTC. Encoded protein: CACDTAWISSRDTRQMFF.

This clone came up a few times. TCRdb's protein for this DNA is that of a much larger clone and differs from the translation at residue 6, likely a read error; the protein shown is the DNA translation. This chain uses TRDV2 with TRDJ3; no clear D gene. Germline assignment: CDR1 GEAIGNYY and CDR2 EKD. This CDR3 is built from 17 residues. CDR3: CACDTATLHWDTRQMFF. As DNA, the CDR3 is TGCGCCTGTGACACCGCGACTCTGCACTGGGACACCCGACAGATGTTTTTC.

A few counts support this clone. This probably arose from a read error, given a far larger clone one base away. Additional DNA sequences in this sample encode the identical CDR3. The CDR3 spells CACDTPGWGLSSWDTRQMFF. The CDR3 DNA follows: TGTGCCTGTGACACACCGGGCTGGGGGCTTAGCTCCTGGGACACCCGACAGATGTTTTTC. V and J are TRDV2 and TRDJ3; TRDD3 aligns across 7 bases. Unmatched junction bases numbered 11, after V lost 1 base and J lost 0 bases. The CDR3 has 20 amino acids. Germline V lookup: CDR1 GEAIGNYY, CDR2 EKD.

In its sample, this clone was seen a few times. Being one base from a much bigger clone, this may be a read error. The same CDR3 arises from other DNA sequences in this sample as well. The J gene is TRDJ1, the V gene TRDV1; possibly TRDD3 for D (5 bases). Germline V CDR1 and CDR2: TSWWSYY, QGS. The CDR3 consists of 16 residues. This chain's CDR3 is CALGELGVLYTDKLIF. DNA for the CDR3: TGTGCCCTTGGGGAACTTGGGGTTCTCTACACCGATAAACTCATCTTT.

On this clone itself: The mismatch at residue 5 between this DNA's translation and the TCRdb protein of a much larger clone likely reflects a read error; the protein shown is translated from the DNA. CDR3 bases: TGTGCCTGTGACTCCTTGGGGGATACTTTGACAGCACAACTCTTCTTT. Protein product: CACDSLGDTLTAQLFF. The gene calls are TRDV2 and TRDJ2; 9 bases are shared with TRDD3. The CDR3 has 16 amino acids. Germline V gene data show CDR1 as GEAIGNYY and CDR2 as EKD. V lost 3 bases to trimming and J lost 0 bases; unmatched junction nucleotides: 4.

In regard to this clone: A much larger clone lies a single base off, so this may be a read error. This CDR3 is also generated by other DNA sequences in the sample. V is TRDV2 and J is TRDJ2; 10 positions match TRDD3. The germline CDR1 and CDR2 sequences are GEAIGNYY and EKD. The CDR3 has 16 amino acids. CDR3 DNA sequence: TGTGCCTGTGATAGGGGGGGGATACGGTCAACAGCCCAACTCTTCTTT. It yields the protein CACDRGGIRSTAQLFF.

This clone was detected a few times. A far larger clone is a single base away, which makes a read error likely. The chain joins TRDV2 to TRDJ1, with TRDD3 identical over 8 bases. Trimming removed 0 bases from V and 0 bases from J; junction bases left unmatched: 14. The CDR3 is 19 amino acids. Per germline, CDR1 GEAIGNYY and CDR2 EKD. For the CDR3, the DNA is TGTGCCTGTGACACCGTAAGTGCTGGGGGACACGAGGACACCGATAAACTCATCTTT. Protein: CACDTVSAGGHEDTDKLIF.

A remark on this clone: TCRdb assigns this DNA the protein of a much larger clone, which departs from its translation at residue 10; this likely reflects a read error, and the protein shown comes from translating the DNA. The CDR3 nucleotides read TGTGCCTGTGACTGGGGATTCTCCTGGAACACCCGACAGATGTTTTTC. Its protein product is CACDWGFSWNTRQMFF. The chain is built from TRDV2 and TRDJ3; possibly TRDD3 for D (6 bases). The CDR3 sequence is 16 residues long. Looked up from germline, CDR1 is GEAIGNYY and CDR2 is EKD.

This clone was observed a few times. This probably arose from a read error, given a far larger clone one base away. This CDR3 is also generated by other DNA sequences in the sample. The CDR3 spells CACDWGIRDTRQMFF. For the CDR3, the DNA is TGTGCCTGTGACTGGGGGATACGGGATACCCGACAGATGTTTTTC. The chain recombines TRDV2 with TRDJ3, with 11 bases lining up with TRDD3. Germline CDR1 and CDR2: GEAIGNYY and EKD. The CDR3 contains 15 residues.

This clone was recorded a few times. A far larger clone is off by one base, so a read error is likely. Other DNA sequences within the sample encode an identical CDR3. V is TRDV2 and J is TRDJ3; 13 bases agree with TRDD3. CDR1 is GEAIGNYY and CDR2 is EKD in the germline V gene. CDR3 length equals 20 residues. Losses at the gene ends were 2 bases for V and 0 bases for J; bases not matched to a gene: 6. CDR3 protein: CACDKKYWGIRSWDTRQMFF. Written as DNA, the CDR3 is TGTGCCTGTGACAAGAAGTACTGGGGGATACGCTCCTGGGACACCCGACAGATGTTTTTC.

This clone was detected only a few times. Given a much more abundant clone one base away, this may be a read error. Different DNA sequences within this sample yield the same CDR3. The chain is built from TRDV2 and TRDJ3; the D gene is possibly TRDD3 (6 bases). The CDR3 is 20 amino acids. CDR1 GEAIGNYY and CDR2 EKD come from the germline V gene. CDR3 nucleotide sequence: TGTGCCTGTGACTCCCTTCGGGGATCTCCTAGCTCCTGGGACACCCGCCAGATGTTTTTC. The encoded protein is CACDSLRGSPSSWDTRQMFF.

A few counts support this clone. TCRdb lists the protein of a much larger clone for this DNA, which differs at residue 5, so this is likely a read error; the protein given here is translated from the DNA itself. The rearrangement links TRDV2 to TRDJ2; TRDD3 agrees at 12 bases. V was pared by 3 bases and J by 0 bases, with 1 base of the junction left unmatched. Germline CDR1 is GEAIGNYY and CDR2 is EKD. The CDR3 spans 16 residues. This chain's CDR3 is CACDSGGYALTAQLFF. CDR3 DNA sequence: TGTGCCTGTGACTCTGGGGGATACGCTTTGACAGCACAACTCTTCTTT.

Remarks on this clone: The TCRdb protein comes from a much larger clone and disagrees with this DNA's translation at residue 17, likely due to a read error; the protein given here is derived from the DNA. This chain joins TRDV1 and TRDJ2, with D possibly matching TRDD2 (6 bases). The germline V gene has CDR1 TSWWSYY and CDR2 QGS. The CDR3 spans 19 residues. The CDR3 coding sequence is TGTGCTCTTGGGGTCCGGCCTTCCGAGAGGAGGAGGGATCATGCACAACCCTTCTTT. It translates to CALGVRPSERRRDHAQPFF.

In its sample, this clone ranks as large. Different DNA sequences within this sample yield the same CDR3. For the CDR3, the DNA is TGTGCCTGTGACACTGGGGGATATAAACTCATCTTT. Translated: CACDTGGYKLIF. The genes are TRDV2 and TRDJ1, with 8 bases that match TRDD3. Germline V gene data show CDR1 as GEAIGNYY and CDR2 as EKD. This CDR3 is 12 amino acids long. The junction had 0 bases not matched to a gene; V was cut back by 1 base and J by 6 bases.

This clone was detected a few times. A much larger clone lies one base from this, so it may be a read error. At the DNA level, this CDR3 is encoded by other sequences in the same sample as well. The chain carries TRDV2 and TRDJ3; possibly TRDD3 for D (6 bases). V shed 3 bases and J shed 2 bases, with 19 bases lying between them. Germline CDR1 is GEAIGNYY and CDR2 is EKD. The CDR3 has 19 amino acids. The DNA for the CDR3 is TGTGCCTGTGACCCCTTACTGGGAGATACCACCTGGGACACCCGACAGATGTTTTTC. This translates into CACDPLLGDTTWDTRQMFF.